This record looks at one T cell receptor (beta chain) sequence and its context. This entry belongs to a study of Tregs in tolerant kidney transplant recipients. CDR3 size: 19 residues. Germline CDR1 and CDR2: LGHNA and YNFKEQ. V lost 0 bases and J lost 0; bases outside the gene matches: 10. Data came from immunoSEQ multiplex PCR; TCRdb stores just in-frame clones and leaves some out. The table has tens of thousands of clones, under 98% seen once. This sequence originates from a human donor who received a combined kidney and bone marrow transplant. V and J are TRBV4-2 and TRBJ2-7; 11 bases agree with TRBD2. Source: CD4+ T cells from blood, taken before the transplant. CDR3 nucleotide sequence: TGTGCCAGCAGCCAAGATCGTCTCCGGACTAGCGGGCTCTCCTACGAGCAGTACTTC. Its protein is CASSQDRLRTSGLSYEQYF.